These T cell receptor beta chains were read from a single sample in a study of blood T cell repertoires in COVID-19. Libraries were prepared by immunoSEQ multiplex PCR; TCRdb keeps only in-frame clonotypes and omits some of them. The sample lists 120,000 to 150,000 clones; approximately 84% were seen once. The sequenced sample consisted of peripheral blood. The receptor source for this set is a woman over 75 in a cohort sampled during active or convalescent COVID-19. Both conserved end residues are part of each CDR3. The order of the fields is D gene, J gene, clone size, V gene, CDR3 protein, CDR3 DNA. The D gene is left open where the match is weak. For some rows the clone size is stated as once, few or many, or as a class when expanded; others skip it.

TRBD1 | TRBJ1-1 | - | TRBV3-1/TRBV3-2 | CASSLSGTGFWNTEAFF | TGTGCCAGCAGCCTATCCGGGACAGGGTTTTGGAACACTGAAGCTTTCTTT
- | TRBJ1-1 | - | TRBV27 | CASLLRVNTEAFF | TGTGCCAGCCTACTCAGGGTAAACACTGAAGCTTTCTTT
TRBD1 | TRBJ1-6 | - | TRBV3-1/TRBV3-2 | CASSPRDRVGSPLHF | TGTGCCAGCAGCCCTCGGGACAGGGTGGGATCACCCCTCCACTTT
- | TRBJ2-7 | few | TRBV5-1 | CASSLAGALNEQYF | TGCGCCAGCAGCTTGGCAGGGGCACTCAACGAGCAGTACTTC
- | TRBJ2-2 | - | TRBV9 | CASRGGSNTNTGELFF | TGTGCCAGCAGGGGGGGATCGAACACGAACACCGGGGAGCTGTTTTTT
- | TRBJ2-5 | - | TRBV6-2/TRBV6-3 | CASSYRDNKWYQETQYF | TGTGCCAGCAGTTACCGGGACAATAAGTGGTACCAAGAGACCCAGTACTTC
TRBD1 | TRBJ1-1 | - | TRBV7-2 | CASSTGGSEAFF | TGTGCCAGCAGTACAGGGGGGTCTGAAGCTTTCTTT
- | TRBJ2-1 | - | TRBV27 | CASSTGETLNEQFF | TGTGCCAGCTCCACGGGGGAAACATTGAATGAGCAGTTCTTC
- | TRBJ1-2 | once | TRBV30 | CAWSHYRERNYGYTF | TGTGCCTGGAGTCACTACAGGGAAAGGAACTATGGCTACACCTTC
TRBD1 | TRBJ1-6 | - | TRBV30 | CAWWTGESPLHF | TGTGCCTGGTGGACAGGGGAGTCACCCCTCCACTTT
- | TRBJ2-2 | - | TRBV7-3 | CASSKTATGELFF | TGTGCCAGCAGCAAGACAGCTACCGGGGAGCTGTTTTTT
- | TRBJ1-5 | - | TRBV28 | CASSLKAGVSNQPQHF | TGTGCCAGCAGTTTAAAAGCAGGGGTAAGCAATCAGCCCCAGCATTTT
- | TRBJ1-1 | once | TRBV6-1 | CASSEVWALNTEAFF | TGTGCCAGCAGTGAAGTGTGGGCTTTGAACACTGAAGCTTTCTTT
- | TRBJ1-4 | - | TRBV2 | CASQSRGSEKLFF | TGTGCCAGCCAGTCCAGGGGAAGTGAAAAACTGTTTTTT
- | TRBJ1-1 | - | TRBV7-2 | CASSPFIGVAEAFF | TGTGCCAGCAGCCCCTTTATCGGAGTCGCTGAAGCTTTCTTT
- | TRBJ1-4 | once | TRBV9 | CASSVYNEKLFF | TGTGCCAGCAGCGTCTATAATGAAAAACTGTTTTTT
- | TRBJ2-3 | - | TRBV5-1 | CASSLGAVADTQYF | TGCGCCAGCAGCTTGGGTGCGGTCGCAGATACGCAGTATTTT
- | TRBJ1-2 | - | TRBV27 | CASSSSGSRYGYTF | TGTGCCAGCAGTTCCTCCGGGTCGAGGTATGGCTACACCTTC
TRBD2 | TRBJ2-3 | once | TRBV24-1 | CATKSGVGTDTQYF | TGTGCCACCAAAAGCGGGGTCGGCACAGATACGCAGTATTTT
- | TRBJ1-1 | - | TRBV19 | CASSAGYRNTEAFF | TGTGCCAGTAGCGCAGGCTATAGGAACACTGAAGCTTTCTTT